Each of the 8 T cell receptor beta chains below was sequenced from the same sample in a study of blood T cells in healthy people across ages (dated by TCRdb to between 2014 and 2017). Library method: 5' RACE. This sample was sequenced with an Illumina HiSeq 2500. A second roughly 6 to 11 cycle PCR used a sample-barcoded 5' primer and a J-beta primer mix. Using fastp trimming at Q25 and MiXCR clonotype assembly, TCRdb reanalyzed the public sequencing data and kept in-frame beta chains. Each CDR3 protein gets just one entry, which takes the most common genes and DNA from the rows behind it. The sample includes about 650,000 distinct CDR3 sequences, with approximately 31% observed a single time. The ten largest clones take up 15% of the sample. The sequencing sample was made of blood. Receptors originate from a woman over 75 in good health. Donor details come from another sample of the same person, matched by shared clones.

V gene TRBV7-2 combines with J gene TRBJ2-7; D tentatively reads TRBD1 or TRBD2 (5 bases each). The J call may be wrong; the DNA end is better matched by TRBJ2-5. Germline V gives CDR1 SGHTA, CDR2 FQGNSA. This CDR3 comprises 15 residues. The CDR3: CASSSNGGGGKTQYF. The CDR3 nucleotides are TGTGCCAGCAGCTCCAATGGGGGTGGAGGAAAGACCCAGTACTTC.

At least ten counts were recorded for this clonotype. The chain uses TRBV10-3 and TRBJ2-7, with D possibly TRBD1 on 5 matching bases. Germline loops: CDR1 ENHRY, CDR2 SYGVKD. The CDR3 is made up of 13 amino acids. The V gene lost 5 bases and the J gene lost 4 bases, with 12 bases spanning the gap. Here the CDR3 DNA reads TGTGCCATCAGTCGTAGCACAGGATACGAGCAGTACTTC. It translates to CAISRSTGYEQYF.

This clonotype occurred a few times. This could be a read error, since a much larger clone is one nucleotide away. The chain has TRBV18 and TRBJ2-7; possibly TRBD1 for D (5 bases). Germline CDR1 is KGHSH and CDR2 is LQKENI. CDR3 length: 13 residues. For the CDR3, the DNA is TGTGCCAGCTCGCACAGGAGCTCCTACGTGCAGTACTTC. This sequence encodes CASSHRSSYVQYF.

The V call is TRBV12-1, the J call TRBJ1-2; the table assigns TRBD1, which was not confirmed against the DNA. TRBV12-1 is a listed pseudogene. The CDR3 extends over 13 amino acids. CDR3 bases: TGTGCCAGCAGTTTGCTGGGTGCCCATGGCTACACCTTC. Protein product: CASSLLGAHGYTF.

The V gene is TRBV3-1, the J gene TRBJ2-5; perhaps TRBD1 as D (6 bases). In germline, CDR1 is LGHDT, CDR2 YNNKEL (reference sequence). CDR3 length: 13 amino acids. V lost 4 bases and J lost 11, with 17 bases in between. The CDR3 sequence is CASSRDRTTEQYF. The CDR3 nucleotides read TGTGCCAGCAGCCGAGACAGGACGACTGAGCAGTACTTC.

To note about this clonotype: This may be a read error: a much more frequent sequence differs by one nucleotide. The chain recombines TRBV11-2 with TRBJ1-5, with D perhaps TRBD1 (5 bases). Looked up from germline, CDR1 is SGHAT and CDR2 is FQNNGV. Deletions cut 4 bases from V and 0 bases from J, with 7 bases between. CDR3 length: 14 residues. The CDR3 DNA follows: TGTGCCAGCAGCTGGGGGTATAGCAATCAGCCCCAGCATTTT. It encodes CASSWGYSNQPQHF.

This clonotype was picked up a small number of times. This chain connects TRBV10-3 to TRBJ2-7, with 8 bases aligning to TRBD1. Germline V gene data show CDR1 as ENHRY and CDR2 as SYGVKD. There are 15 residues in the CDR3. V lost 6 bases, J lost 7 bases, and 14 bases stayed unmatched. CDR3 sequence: CAIRAETGGMGEQYF. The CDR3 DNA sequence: TGTGCCATCAGGGCTGAAACAGGGGGAATGGGTGAGCAGTACTTC.

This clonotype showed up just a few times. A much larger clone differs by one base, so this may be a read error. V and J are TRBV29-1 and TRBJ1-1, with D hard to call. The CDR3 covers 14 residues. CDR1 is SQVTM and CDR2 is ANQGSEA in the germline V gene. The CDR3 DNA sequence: TGCGGCGTTAGAGGTCGGGGAATGAACACTGAAGCTTTCTTT. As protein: CGVRGRGMNTEAFF.